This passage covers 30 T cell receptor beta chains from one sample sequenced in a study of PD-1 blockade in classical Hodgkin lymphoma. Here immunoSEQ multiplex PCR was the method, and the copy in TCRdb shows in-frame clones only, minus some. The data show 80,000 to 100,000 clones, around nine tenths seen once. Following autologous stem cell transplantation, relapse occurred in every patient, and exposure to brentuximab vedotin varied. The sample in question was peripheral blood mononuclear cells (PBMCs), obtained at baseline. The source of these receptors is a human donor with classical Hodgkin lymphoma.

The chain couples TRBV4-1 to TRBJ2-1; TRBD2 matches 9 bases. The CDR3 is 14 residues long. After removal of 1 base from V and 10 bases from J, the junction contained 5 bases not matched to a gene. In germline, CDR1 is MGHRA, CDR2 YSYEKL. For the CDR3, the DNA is TGCGCCAGCAGCCAAGCGGGGACTAGCTGGGAGCAGTTCTTC. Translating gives CASSQAGTSWEQFF.

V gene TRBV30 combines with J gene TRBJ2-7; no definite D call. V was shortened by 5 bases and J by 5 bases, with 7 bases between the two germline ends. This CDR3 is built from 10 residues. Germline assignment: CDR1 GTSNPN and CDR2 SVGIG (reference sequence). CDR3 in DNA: TGTGCCTGGGGTTTTCACGAGCAGTACTTC. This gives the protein CAWGFHEQYF. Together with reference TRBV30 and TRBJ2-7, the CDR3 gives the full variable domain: SQTIHQWPATLVQPVGSPLSLECTVEGTSNPNLYWYRQAAGRGLQLLFYSVGIGQISSEVPQNLSASRPQDRQFILSSKKLLLSDSGFYLCAWGFHEQYFGPGTRLTVT.

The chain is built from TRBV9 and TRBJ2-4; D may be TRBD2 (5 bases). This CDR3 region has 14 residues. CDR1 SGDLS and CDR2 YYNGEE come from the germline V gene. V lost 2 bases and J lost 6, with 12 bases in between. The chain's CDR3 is CASSVRWERNIQYF. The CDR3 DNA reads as TGTGCCAGCAGCGTGCGGTGGGAGAGAAACATTCAGTACTTC.

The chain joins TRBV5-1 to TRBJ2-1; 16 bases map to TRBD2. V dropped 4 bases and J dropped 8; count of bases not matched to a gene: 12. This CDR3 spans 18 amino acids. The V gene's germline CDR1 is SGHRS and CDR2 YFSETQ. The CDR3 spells CASSASGLAGGNIHEQFF. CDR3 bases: TGCGCCAGCAGCGCCTCGGGACTAGCGGGAGGGAACATACATGAGCAGTTCTTC.

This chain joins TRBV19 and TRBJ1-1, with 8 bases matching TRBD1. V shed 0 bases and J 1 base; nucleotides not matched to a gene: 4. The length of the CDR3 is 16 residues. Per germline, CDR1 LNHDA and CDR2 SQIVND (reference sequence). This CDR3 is CASSIDTGTGNTEAFF. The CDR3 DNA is TGTGCCAGTAGTATAGATACCGGGACAGGGAACACTGAAGCTTTCTTT.

CDR3 sequence reads: CASSLGGSGYTF. The CDR3 DNA is TGCGCCAGCAGCTTGGGAGGTAGTGGCTACACCTTC. This rearrangement joins TRBV5-1 to TRBJ1-2; D is unclear. Trimming cost V 0 bases and J 7 bases, with 7 bases left between them. CDR1 is SGHRS and CDR2 is YFSETQ in the germline V gene. The CDR3 extends over 12 amino acids.

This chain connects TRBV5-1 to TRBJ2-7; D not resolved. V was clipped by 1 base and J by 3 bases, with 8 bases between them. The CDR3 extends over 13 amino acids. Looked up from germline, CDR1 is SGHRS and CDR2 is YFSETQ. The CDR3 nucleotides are TGCGCCAGCAGCTTGTCTCAGGTCTACGAGCAGTACTTC. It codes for CASSLSQVYEQYF.

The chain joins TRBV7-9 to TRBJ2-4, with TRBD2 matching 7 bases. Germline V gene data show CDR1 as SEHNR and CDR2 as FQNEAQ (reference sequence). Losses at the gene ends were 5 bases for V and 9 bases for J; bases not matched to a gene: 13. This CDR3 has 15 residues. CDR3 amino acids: CASSPGTKGRGIQYF. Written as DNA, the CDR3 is TGTGCCAGCAGCCCGGGGACTAAGGGGCGTGGCATTCAGTACTTC.

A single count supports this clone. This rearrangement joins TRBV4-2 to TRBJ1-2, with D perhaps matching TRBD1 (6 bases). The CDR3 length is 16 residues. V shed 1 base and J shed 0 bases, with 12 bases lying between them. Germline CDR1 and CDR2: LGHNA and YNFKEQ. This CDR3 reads CASSQGQGSANYGYTF. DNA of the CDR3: TGTGCCAGCAGCCAAGGTCAGGGGTCGGCTAACTATGGCTACACCTTC.

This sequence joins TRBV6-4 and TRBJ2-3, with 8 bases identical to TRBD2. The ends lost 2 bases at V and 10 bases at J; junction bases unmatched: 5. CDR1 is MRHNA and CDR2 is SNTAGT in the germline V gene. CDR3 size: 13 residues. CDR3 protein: CASSDPGGGPQYF. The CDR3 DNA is TGTGCCAGCAGTGACCCGGGGGGGGGACCGCAGTATTTT.

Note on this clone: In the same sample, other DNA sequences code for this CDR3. The CDR3 nucleotides read TGCGCCAGCAGCTTGGGGTCAGATACGCAGTATTTT. This translates into CASSLGSDTQYF. The genes are TRBV5-1 and TRBJ2-3; D gene unclear. Trimming removed 0 bases from V and 4 bases from J, with 3 bases in between. The length of the CDR3 is 12 residues. The germline V gene has CDR1 SGHRS and CDR2 YFSETQ.

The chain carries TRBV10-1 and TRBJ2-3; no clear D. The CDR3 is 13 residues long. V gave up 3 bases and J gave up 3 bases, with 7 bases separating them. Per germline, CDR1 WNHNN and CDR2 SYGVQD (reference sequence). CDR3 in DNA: TGCGCCAGCAGTGAAATAGGGACAGATACGCAGTATTTT. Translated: CASSEIGTDTQYF.

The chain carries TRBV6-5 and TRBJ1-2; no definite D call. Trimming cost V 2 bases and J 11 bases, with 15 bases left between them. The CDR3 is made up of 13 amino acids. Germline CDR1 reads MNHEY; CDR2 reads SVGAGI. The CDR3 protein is CASSYGSLRAYTF. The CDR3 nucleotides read TGTGCCAGCAGTTACGGGAGCCTACGGGCTTACACCTTC.

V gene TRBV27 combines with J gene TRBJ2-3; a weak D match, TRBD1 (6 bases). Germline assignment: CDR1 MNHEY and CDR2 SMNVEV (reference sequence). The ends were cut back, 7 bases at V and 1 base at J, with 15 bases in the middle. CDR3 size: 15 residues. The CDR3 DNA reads TGTGCCAGCACTAAGGGGGTGACCCGCACAGATACGCAGTATTTT. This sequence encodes CASTKGVTRTDTQYF.

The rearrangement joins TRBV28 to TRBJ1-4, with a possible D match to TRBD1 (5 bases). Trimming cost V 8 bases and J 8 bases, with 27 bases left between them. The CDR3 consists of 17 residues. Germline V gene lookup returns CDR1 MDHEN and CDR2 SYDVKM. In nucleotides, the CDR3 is TGTGCCAGCTGCATTCCGGGAAGGCCAGGGCGGGAGGAAAAACTGTTTTTT. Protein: CASCIPGRPGREEKLFF.

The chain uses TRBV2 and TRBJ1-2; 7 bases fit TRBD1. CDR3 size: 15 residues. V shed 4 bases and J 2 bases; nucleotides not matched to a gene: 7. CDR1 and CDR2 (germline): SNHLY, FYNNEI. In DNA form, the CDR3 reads TGTGCCAGCAGTGTTGTGGTGACAGGGAACTATGGCTACACCTTC. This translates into CASSVVVTGNYGYTF. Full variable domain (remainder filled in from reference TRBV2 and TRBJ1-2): EPEVTQTPSHQVTQMGQEVILRCVPISNHLYFYWYRQILGQKVEFLVSFYNNEISEKSEIFDDQFSVERPDGSNFTLKIRSTKLEDSAMYFCASSVVVTGNYGYTFGSGTRLTVV.

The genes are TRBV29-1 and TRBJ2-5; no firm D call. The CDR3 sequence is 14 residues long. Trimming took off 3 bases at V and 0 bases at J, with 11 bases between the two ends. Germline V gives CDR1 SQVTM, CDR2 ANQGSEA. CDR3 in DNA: TGCAGCGTTGATAGGACGGGTAACCAAGAGACCCAGTACTTC. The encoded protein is CSVDRTGNQETQYF.

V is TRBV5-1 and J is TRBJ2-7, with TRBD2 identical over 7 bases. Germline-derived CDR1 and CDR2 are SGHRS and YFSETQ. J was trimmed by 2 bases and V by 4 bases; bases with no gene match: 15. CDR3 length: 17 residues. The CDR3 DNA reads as TGCGCCAGCAGCCTCACCTTTGGGGGGGAAGGGGCCTACGAGCAGTACTTC. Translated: CASSLTFGGEGAYEQYF.

CDR3 amino acids: CASSSRDRITDTQYF. The DNA of the CDR3 is TGTGCCAGCAGCTCAAGGGACAGAATCACAGATACGCAGTATTTT. This chain connects TRBV5-8 to TRBJ2-3, with TRBD1 identical over 7 bases. Per the germline V gene, CDR1 is SGHTS and CDR2 is YDEGEE. This CDR3 is 15 amino acids long. V was clipped by 3 bases and J by 2 bases; unmatched bases: 6.

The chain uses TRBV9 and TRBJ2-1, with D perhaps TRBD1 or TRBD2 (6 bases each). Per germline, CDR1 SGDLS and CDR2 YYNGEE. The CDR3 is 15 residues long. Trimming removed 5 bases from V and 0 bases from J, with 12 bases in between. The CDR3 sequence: CASREGDSSYNEQFF. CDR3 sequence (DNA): TGTGCCAGCAGGGAGGGGGATAGCTCCTACAATGAGCAGTTCTTC.

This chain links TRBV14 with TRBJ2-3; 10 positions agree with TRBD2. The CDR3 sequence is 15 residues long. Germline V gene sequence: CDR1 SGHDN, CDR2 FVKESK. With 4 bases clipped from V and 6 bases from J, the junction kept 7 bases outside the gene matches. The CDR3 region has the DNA TGTGCCAGCAGCCCTATAGCGGGAGGTTTCGATACGCAGTATTTT. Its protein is CASSPIAGGFDTQYF.

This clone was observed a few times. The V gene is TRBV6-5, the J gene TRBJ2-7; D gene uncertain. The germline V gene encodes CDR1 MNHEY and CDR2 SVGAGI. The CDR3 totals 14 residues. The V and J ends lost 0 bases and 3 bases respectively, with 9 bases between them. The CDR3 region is CASSYSSSGYEQYF. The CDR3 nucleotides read TGTGCCAGCAGTTACTCGTCCAGTGGCTACGAGCAGTACTTC.

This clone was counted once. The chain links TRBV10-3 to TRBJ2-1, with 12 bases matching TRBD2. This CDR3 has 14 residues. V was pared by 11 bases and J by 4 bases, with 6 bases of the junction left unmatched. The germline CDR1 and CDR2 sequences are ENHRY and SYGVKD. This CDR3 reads CAGATSGRYNEQFF. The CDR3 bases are TGTGCCGGCGCGACTAGCGGGAGATACAATGAGCAGTTCTTC.

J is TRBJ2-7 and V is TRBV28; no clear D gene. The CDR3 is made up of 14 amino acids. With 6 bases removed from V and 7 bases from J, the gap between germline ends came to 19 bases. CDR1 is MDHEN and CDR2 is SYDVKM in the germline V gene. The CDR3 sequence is CASSLPSRLIEQYF. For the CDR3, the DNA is TGTGCCAGCAGCCTTCCCTCCCGTTTAATAGAGCAGTACTTC.

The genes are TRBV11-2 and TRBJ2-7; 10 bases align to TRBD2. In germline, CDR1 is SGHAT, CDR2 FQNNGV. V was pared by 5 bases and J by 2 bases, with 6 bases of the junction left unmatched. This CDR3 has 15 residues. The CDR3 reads CASSTHSGGTYEQYF. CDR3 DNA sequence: TGTGCCAGCAGCACACATAGCGGGGGGACCTACGAGCAGTACTTC. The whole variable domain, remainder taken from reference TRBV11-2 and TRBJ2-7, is EAGVAQSPRYKIIEKRQSVAFWCNPISGHATLYWYQQILGQGPKLLIQFQNNGVVDDSQLPKDRFSAERLKGVDSTLKIQPAKLEDSAVYLCASSTHSGGTYEQYFGPGTRLTVT.

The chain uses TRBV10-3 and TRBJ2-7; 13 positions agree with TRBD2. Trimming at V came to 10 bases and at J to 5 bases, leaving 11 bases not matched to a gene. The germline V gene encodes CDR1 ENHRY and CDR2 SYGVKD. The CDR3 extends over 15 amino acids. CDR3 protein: CATTGLAGVGHEQYF. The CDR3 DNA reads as TGTGCCACCACCGGACTAGCGGGAGTGGGCCACGAGCAGTACTTC.

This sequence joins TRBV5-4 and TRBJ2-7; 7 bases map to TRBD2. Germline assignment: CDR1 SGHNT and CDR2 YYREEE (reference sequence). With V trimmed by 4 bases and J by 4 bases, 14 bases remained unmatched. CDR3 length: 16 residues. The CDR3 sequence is CASSPASSGSLYEQYF. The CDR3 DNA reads TGTGCCAGCAGCCCGGCTTCTAGCGGAAGTCTTTACGAGCAGTACTTC.

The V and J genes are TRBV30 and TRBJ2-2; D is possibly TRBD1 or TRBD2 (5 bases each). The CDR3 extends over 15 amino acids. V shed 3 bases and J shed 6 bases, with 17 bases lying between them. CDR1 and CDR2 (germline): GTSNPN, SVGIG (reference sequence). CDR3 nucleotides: TGTGCCTGGAGAAGGACCGCCGGGGACGCCGGGGAGCTGTTTTTT. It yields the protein CAWRRTAGDAGELFF.

The CDR3 protein is CAWSLEGGEKLFF. CDR3 bases: TGTGCCTGGAGTTTAGAGGGGGGTGAAAAACTGTTTTTT. The V call is TRBV30, the J call TRBJ1-4; perhaps TRBD1 as D (6 bases). Trimming removed 2 bases from V and 7 bases from J, with 11 bases in between. This CDR3 spans 13 amino acids. Germline values: CDR1 GTSNPN, CDR2 SVGIG (reference sequence).

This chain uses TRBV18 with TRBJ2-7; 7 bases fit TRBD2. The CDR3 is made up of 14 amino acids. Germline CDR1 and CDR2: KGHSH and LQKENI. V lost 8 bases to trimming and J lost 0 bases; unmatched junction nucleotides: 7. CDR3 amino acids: CASLGGSGSYEQYF. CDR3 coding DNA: TGTGCCAGCCTCGGGGGGAGCGGCTCCTACGAGCAGTACTTC.